The clone carrying this T cell receptor (beta chain) was seen only once. Its antigen is as yet unknown. As the CDR3 is not closed by the conserved phenylalanine or tryptophan, this likely results from a read error. This entry is derived from a study of T cell repertoires in aging, cancer and after chemotherapy. In the study overall: Patients with glioblastoma brain tumors were sampled before and after temozolomide-based therapy.

TRB rearrangements spanning V, D and J were amplified using mixed TRB-A/B primers. TCRdb re-derived calls from the multiplex PCR reads in MiXCR, one entry per CDR3 protein. The sample yields over 15,000 distinct CDR3 sequences, roughly two fifths seen once. CDR1 and CDR2 from the germline V gene are GTSNPN and SVGIG (reference sequence). Trimming stripped 0 bases from V and 4 bases from J, with 9 bases between. This CDR3 is 13 amino acids long. Findings of the study overall: Healthy donors lost TCR diversity with age mainly through richness, cancer patients through richness and evenness. These repertoire data do not allow conclusions about immunological memory after chemotherapy.

Amplification of TCR beta used genomic DNA extracted from peripheral blood. The sequenced sample consisted of blood. This clonotype was sampled from a human donor with a solid tumor. The chain combines TRBV30 with TRBJ1-1, with D perhaps matching TRBD1 (5 bases). CDR3: CAWSVRGGTEAFL. The CDR3 coding sequence is TGTGCCTGGAGTGTACGCGGGGGCACTGAAGCTTTCCTT.